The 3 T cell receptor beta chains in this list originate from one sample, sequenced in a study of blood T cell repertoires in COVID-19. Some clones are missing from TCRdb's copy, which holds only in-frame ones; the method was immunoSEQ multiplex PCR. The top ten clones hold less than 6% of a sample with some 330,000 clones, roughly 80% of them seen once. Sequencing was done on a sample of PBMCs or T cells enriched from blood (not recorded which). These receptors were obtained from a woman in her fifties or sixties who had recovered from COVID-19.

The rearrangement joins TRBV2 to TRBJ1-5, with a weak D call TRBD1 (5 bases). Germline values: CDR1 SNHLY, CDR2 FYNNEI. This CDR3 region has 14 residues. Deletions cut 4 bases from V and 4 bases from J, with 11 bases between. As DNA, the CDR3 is TGTGCCAGCAGTGGAGGTGGGGGGAATCAGCCCCAGCATTTT. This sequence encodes CASSGGGGNQPQHF.

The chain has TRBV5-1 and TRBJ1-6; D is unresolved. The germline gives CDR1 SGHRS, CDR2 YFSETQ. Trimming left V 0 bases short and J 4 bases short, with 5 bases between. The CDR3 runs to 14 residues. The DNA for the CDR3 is TGCGCCAGCAGCTTGGAACAGTATAATTCACCCCTCCACTTT. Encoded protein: CASSLEQYNSPLHF.

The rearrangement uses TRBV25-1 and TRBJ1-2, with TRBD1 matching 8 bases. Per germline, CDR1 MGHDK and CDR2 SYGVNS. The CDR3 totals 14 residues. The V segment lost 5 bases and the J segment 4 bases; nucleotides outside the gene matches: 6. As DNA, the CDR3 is TGTGCCAGCAGTTCGGACAGGGTGCTCTATGGCTACACCTTC. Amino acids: CASSSDRVLYGYTF.